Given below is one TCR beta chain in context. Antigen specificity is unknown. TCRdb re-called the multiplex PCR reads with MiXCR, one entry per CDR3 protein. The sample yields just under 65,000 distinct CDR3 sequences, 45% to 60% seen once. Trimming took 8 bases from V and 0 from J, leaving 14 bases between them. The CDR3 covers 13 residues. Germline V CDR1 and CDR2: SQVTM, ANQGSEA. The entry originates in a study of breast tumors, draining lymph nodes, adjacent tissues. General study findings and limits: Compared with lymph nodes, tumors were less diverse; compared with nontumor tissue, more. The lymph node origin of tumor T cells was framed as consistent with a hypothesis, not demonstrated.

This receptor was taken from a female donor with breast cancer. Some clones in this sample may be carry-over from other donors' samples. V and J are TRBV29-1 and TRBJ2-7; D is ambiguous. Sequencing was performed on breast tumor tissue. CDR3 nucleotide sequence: TGCAGCTTGATCGGCCAAAGCTCCTACGAGCAGTACTTC. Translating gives CSLIGQSSYEQYF.